This entry features one T cell receptor (beta chain) sequence. Its antigen is currently unknown. TCR templates numbering about 10^5 were assayed per sample. Using immunoSEQ multiplex PCR, the repertoire was profiled, and TCRdb retains in-frame clones only, with some absent. The repertoire has approximately 82,000 clones, approximately 86% of them found once; the top ten carry approximately 1.4%. This entry belongs to a study of siplizumab effects on memory and regulatory T cells. General observations from the study: Treatment with siplizumab left mappable alloreactive CD4+ clones averaging around 69% Treg-derived, compared with around 29% in controls. The alloreactive clones that mapped to unstimulated subsets made up only a minor fraction. Alloreactive sequences whose origin lay in unstimulated CD4+ memory cells were significantly reduced by siplizumab.

The sequencing input was Tregs sorted from blood. This TCR was recovered from a human donor in good health.

CDR3 in amino acids: CASSLAGGQEETQYF. CDR3 nucleotide sequence: TGCGCCAGCAGTTTAGCGGGGGGCCAGGAAGAGACCCAGTACTTC. V and J are TRBV5-1 and TRBJ2-5; 10 bases match TRBD2. The CDR3 consists of 15 residues. In germline, CDR1 is SGHRS, CDR2 YFSETQ. V shed 5 bases, J shed 3 bases, and the junction held 7 bases outside the gene matches.